This is a list of T cell receptor beta chains from one sample in a study of blood T cell repertoires in COVID-19. Produced via immunoSEQ multiplex PCR; TCRdb's table is partial and in-frame only. The repertoire includes tens of thousands of clones, approximately 79% of them detected once, and about 17% sits in the top ten. The sequenced sample was peripheral blood. The receptors were sampled from a man in his 70s with active or convalescent COVID-19. CDR3s include the opening cysteine and the closing phenylalanine or tryptophan. The order of the fields is D gene, J gene, V gene, clone size, CDR3 protein, CDR3 DNA. A D gene is named only where the DNA matches it firmly. The size field is filled for only some rows; it gives once, few, many or a size class.

>TRBD1|TRBJ2-1|TRBV19|.
CASRVKGAYEQFF
TGTGCCAGTAGGGTGAAGGGGGCGTATGAGCAGTTCTTC
>.|TRBJ1-1|TRBV5-1|few
CASSILENTEAFF
TGCGCCAGCAGCATACTAGAGAACACTGAAGCTTTCTTT
>.|TRBJ2-7|TRBV21-1|.
CATSDRAEQYF
TGTGCCACTAGCGACAGGGCCGAGCAGTACTTC
>.|TRBJ2-7|TRBV11-2|.
CASSPTGPEQYF
TGTGCCAGCAGCCCCACAGGGCCCGAGCAGTACTTC
>.|TRBJ2-5|TRBV3-1/TRBV3-2|.
CASSQNEATQYF
TGTGCCAGCAGCCAGAATGAAGCGACCCAGTACTTC
>TRBD2|TRBJ2-1|TRBV5-1|few
CASRPYSGGFNEQFF
TGCGCCAGCAGACCCTATAGCGGGGGTTTCAATGAGCAGTTCTTC
>.|TRBJ1-2|TRBV28|once
CASNSGAQAYGYTF
TGTGCCAGCAATTCAGGGGCCCAAGCCTATGGCTACACCTTC
>TRBD2|TRBJ2-7|TRBV7-9|.
CASSLGDYSYEQYF
TGTGCCAGCAGCTTAGGGGACTATTCCTACGAGCAGTACTTC
>.|TRBJ1-4|TRBV2|.
CASGDGGLNEKLFF
TGTGCCAGCGGTGACGGGGGATTGAATGAAAAACTGTTTTTT
>.|TRBJ1-2|TRBV2|.
CASSQASRDTANYGYTF
TGTGCCAGCAGTCAAGCTTCCCGGGACACCGCTAACTATGGCTACACCTTC
>.|TRBJ1-5|TRBV27|.
CASSFGGTNNQPQHF
TGTGCCAGCAGTTTCGGGGGGACAAACAATCAGCCCCAGCATTTT
>.|TRBJ1-2|TRBV6-1|few
CASSEASSWGGYTF
TGTGCCAGCAGTGAAGCGTCCTCTTGGGGCGGCTACACCTTC
>.|TRBJ1-1|TRBV16|.
CASSQYSEAFF
TGTGCCAGCAGCCAATACAGTGAAGCTTTCTTT
>TRBD1|TRBJ1-5|TRBV9|.
CASSGQGNQPQHF
TGTGCCAGCAGCGGACAGGGTAATCAGCCCCAGCATTTT
>TRBD1|TRBJ1-5|TRBV10-3|many
CATSQGASNQPQHF
TGTGCCACTTCACAGGGGGCGAGCAATCAGCCCCAGCATTTT
>.|TRBJ1-1|TRBV6-5|.
CASSYGQSTVF
TGTGCCAGCAGTTACGGACAGTCTACCGTCTTT
>.|TRBJ1-5|TRBV10-3|once
CASRAGENQPQHF
TGTGCCAGCAGGGCGGGTGAAAATCAGCCCCAGCATTTT
>.|TRBJ2-7|TRBV4-1|.
CASSPDSGEQYF
TGCGCCAGCAGCCCCGACTCCGGTGAGCAGTACTTC